The present T cell receptor (beta chain) was sequenced within a study of blood T cells in healthy people across ages. Study-level findings and limits: Across the age range, TCR beta diversity per million T cells fell in a roughly linear way.

Through a sample-barcoded 5' primer and a J-beta primer mix, a second PCR was run for roughly 7 to 11 cycles. Each cDNA molecule was tagged by a template-switch adaptor that had 12 random nucleotides. TCRdb passed the 5' RACE reads through MiXCR, listing each CDR3 protein once. In the table there are 550,000 to 750,000 distinct CDR3 sequences, around 21% of which are singletons. This clonotype was picked up a small number of times. Its cognate antigen is unknown. The CDR3 spans 17 residues. Germline V gene lookup returns CDR1 SGHRS and CDR2 YFSETQ. V was clipped by 4 bases and J by 4 bases; unmatched bases: 13.

V is TRBV5-1 and J is TRBJ1-4, with 7 bases fitting TRBD1. This TCR was sampled from a man aged 65 to 79 in good health. Sequencing input: blood. The CDR3 DNA sequence: TGCGCCAGCAGCAGCCGGACAGGCGGTAGGAGTAATGAAAAACTGTTTTTT. It encodes CASSSRTGGRSNEKLFF.